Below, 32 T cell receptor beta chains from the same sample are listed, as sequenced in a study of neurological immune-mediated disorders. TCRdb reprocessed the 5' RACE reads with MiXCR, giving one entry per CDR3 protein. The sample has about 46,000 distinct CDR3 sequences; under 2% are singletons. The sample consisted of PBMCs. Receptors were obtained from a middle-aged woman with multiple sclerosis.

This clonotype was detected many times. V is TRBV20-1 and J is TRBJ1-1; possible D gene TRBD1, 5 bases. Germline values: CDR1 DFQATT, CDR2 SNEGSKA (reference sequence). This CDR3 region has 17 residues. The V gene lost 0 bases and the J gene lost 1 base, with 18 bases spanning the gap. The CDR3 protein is CSAREGREGWRNTEAFF. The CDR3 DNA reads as TGCAGTGCTAGAGAGGGGCGAGAGGGCTGGAGGAACACTGAAGCTTTCTTT.

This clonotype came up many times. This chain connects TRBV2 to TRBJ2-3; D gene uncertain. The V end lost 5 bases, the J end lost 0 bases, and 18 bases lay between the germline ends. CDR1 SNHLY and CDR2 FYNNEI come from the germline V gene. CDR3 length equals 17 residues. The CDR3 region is CASSFDLDRLSTDTQYF. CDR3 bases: TGTGCCAGCAGTTTCGACCTAGACCGACTTAGCACAGATACGCAGTATTTT. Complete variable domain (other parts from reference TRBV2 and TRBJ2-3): EPEVTQTPSHQVTQMGQEVILRCVPISNHLYFYWYRQILGQKVEFLVSFYNNEISEKSEIFDDQFSVERPDGSNFTLKIRSTKLEDSAMYFCASSFDLDRLSTDTQYFGPGTRLTVL.

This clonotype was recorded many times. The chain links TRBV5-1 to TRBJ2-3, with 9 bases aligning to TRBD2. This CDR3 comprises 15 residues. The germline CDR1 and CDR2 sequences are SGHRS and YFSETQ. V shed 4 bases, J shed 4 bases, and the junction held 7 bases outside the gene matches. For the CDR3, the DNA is TGCGCCAGCAGCGCTGATGGACTAGCGTCAGATACGCAGTATTTT. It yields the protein CASSADGLASDTQYF.

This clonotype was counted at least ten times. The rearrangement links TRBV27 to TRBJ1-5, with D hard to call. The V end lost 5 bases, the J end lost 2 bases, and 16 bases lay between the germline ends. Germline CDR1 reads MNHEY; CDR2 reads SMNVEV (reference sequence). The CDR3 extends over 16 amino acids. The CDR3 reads CASSPRLLVGNQPQHF. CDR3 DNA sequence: TGTGCCAGCAGTCCCAGACTCCTGGTCGGCAATCAGCCCCAGCATTTT.

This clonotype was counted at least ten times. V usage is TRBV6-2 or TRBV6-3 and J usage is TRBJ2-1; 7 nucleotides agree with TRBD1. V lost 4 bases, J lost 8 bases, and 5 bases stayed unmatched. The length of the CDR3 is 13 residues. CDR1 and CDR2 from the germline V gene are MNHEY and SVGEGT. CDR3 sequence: CASSSTGSDEQFF. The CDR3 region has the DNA TGTGCCAGCAGTTCGACAGGGTCGGATGAGCAGTTCTTC.

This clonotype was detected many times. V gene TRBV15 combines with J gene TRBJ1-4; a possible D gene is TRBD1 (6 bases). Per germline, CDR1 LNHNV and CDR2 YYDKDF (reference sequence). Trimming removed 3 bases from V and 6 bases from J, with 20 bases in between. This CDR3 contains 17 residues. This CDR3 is CATSRGTGPAGDEKLFF. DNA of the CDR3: TGTGCCACCAGCAGGGGAACAGGGCCGGCCGGGGATGAAAAACTGTTTTTT.

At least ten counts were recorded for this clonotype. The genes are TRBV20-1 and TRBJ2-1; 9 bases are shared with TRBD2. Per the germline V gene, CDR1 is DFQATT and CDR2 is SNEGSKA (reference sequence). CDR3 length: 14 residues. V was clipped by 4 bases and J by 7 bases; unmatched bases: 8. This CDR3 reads CSATSGSGGNEQFF. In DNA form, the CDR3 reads TGCAGTGCTACATCGGGTAGCGGGGGTAATGAGCAGTTCTTC.

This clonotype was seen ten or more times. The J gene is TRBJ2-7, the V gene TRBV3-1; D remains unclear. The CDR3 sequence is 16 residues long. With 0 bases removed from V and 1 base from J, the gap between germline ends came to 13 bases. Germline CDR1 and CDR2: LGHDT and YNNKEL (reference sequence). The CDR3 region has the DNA TGTGCCAGCAGCCAAGAATTCTCAGGCCTATCCTACGAGCAGTACTTC. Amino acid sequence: CASSQEFSGLSYEQYF.

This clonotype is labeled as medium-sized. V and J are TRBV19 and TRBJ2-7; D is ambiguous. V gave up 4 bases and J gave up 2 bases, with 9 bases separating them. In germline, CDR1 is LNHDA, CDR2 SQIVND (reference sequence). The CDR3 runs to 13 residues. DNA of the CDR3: TGTGCCAGTAGTAACGGAGAACCCTACGAGCAGTACTTC. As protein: CASSNGEPYEQYF.

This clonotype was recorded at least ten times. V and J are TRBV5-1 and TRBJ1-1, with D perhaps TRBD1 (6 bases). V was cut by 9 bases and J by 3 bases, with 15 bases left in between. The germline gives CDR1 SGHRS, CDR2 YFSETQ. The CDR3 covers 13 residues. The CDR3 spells CATSKPGDTEAFF. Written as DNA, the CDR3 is TGCGCCACCTCCAAACCAGGGGACACTGAAGCTTTCTTT. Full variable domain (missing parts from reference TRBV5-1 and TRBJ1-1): KAGVTQTPRYLIKTRGQQVTLSCSPISGHRSVSWYQQTPGQGLQFLFEYFSETQRNKGNFPGRFSGRQFSNSRSEMNVSTLELGDSALYLCATSKPGDTEAFFGQGTRLTVV.

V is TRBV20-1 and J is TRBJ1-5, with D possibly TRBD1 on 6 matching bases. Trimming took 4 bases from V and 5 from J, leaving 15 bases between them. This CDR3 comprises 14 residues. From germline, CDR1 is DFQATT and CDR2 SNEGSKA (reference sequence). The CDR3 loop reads CSATPVQGYQPQHF. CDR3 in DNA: TGCAGTGCTACTCCGGTACAGGGATATCAGCCCCAGCATTTT.

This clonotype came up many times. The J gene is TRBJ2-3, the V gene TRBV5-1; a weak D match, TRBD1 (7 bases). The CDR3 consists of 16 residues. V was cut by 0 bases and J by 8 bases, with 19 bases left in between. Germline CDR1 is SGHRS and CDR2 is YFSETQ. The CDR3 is CASSLESGGGQGTQYF. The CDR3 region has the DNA TGCGCCAGCAGCTTGGAGTCAGGGGGAGGCCAGGGTACGCAGTATTTT. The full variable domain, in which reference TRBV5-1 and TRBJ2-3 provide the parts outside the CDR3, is KAGVTQTPRYLIKTRGQQVTLSCSPISGHRSVSWYQQTPGQGLQFLFEYFSETQRNKGNFPGRFSGRQFSNSRSEMNVSTLELGDSALYLCASSLESGGGQGTQYFGPGTRLTVL.

The CDR3 sequence is CASSQDGGVDGNTIYF. DNA for the CDR3: TGTGCCAGCAGCCAAGATGGGGGGGTAGACGGAAACACCATATATTTT. The chain recombines TRBV3-1 with TRBJ1-3, with a weak D call TRBD1 (5 bases). V lost 0 bases, J lost 4 bases, and 13 bases lay in between. The CDR3 runs 16 residues. Looked up from germline, CDR1 is LGHDT and CDR2 is YNNKEL (reference sequence).

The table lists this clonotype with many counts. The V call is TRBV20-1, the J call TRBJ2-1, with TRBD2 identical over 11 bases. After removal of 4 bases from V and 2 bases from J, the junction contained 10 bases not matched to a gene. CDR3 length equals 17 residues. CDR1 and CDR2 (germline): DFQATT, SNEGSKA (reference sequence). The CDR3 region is CSAKKLAGGSTYNEQFF. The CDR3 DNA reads TGCAGTGCTAAAAAGCTAGCGGGGGGTTCGACCTACAATGAGCAGTTCTTC.

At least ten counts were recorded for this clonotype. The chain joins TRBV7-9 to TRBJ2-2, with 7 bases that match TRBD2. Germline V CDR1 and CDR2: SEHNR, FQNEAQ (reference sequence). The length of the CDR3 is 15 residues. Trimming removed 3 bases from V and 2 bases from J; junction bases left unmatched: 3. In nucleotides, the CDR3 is TGTGCCAGCAGCTTGGCGGGGGACAACACCGGGGAGCTGTTTTTT. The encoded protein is CASSLAGDNTGELFF.

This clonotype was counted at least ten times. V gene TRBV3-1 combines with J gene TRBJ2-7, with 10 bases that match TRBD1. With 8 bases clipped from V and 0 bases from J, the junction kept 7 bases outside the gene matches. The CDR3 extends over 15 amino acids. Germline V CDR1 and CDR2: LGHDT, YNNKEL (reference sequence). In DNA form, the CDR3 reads TGTGCCAGCGGACCTTGGGACAGGGGCTCCTACGAGCAGTACTTC. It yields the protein CASGPWDRGSYEQYF.

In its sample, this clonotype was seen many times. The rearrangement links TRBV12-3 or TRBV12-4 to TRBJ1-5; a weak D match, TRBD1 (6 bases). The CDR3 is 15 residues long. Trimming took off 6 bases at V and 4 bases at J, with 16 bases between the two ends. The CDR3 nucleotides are TGTGCCAGCAGACCAGGACAGACGGCTAATCAGCCCCAGCATTTT. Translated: CASRPGQTANQPQHF.

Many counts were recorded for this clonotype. CDR3 protein: CSARSPRGRPANEKLFF. Here the CDR3 DNA reads TGCAGTGCTAGATCTCCTAGGGGGCGGCCAGCTAATGAAAAACTGTTTTTT. The chain couples TRBV20-1 to TRBJ1-4; 7 bases match TRBD1. V lost 2 bases to trimming and J lost 3 bases; unmatched junction nucleotides: 12. The CDR3 runs 17 residues. Germline V gene lookup returns CDR1 DFQATT and CDR2 SNEGSKA (reference sequence).

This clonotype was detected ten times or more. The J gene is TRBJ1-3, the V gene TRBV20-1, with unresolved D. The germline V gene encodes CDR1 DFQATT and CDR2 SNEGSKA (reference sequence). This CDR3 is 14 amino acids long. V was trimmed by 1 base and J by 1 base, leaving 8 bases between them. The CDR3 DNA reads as TGCAGTGCTAGAGTTGGTGCATCTGGAAACACCATATATTTT. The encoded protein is CSARVGASGNTIYF.

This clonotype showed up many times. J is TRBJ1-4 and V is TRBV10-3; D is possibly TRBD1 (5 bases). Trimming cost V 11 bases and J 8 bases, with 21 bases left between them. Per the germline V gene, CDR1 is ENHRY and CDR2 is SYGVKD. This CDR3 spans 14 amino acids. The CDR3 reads CAASSGTEIEKLFF. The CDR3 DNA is TGTGCCGCCAGCAGCGGGACGGAGATCGAAAAACTGTTTTTT.

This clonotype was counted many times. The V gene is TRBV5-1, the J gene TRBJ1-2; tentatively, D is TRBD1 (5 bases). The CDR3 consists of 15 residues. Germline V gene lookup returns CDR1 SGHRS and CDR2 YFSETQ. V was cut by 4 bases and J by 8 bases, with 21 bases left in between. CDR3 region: CASSLAGYGGEGYTF. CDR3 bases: TGCGCCAGCAGCCTGGCCGGTTACGGGGGAGAGGGCTACACCTTC.

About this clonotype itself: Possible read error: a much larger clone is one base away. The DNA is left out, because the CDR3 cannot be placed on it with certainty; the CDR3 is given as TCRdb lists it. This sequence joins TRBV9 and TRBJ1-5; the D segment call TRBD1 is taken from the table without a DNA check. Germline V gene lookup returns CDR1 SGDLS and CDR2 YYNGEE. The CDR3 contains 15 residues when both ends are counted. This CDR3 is CASSVGGGTDQPQNF.

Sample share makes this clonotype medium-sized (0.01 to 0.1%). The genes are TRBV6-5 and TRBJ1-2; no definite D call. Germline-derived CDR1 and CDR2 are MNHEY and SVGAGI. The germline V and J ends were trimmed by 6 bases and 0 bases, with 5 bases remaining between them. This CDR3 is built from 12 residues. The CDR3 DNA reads TGTGCCAGCAGCCCTTCTAACTATGGCTACACCTTC. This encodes CASSPSNYGYTF.

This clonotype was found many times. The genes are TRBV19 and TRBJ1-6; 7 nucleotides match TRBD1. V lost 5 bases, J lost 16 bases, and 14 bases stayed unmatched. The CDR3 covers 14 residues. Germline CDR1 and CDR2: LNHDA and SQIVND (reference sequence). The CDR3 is CASSPVGAGTVLHF. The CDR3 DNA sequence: TGTGCCAGTAGTCCGGTAGGAGCCGGGACAGTTCTCCACTTT.

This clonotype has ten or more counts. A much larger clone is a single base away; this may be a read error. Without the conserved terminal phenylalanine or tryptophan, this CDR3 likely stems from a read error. This CDR3 is CASSSYTGRGYTC. Here the CDR3 DNA reads TGTGCCAGCAGCTCCTACACTGGACGTGGCTACACCTGC. V and J are TRBV7-8 and TRBJ1-2; D gene ambiguous. Germline V CDR1 and CDR2: SGHVS, FQNEAQ. V was clipped by 4 bases and J by 7 bases, with 13 bases between them. This CDR3 has 13 residues.

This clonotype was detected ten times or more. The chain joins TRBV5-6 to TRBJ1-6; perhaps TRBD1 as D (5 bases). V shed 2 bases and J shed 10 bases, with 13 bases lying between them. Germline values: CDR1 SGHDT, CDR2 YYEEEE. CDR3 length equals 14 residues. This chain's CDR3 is CASSFAQGGSPLHF. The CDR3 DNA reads TGTGCCAGCAGCTTTGCGCAGGGAGGATCACCCCTCCACTTT.

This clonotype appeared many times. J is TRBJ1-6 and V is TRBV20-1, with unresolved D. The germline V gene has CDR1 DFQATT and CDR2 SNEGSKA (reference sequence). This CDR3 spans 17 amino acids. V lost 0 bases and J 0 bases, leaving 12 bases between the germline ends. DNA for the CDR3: TGCAGTGCTAGAGATGATCGGGGAACCTCCTATAATTCACCCCTCCACTTT. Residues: CSARDDRGTSYNSPLHF.

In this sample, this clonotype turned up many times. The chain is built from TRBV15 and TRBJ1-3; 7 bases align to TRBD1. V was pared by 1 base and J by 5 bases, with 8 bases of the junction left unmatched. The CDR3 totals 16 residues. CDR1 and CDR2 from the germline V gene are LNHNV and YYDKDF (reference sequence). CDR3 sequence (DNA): TGTGCCACCAGCAGAGGCAGGGGGTCGGACCGAAACACCATATATTTT. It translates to CATSRGRGSDRNTIYF. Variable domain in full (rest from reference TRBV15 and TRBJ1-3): DAMVIQNPRYQVTQFGKPVTLSCSQTLNHNVMYWYQQKSSQAPKLLFHYYDKDFNNEADTPDNFQSRRPNTSFCFLDIRSPGLGDTAMYLCATSRGRGSDRNTIYFGEGSWLTVV.

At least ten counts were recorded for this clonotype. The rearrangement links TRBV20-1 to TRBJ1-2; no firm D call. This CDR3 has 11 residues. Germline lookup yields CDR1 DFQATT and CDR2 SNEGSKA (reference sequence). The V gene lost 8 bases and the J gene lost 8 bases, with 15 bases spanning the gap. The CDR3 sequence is CSSTPKKGYTF. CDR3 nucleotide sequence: TGCAGTTCCACCCCAAAAAAAGGCTACACCTTC.

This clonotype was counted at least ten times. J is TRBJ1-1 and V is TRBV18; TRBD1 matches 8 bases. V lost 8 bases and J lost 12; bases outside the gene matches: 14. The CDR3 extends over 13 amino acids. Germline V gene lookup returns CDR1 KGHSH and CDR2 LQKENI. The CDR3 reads CASPFGRTGKTFF. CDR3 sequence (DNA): TGTGCCAGCCCTTTCGGTCGGACAGGGAAAACTTTCTTT.

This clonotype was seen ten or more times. DNA of the CDR3: TGCAGTGCTAGGGGGGGGGGAGAGACCCAGTACTTC. Protein product: CSARGGGETQYF. This chain links TRBV20-1 with TRBJ2-5, with 7 bases lining up with TRBD2. With V trimmed by 3 bases and J by 4 bases, 2 bases remained unmatched. The CDR3 spans 12 residues. The germline gives CDR1 DFQATT, CDR2 SNEGSKA (reference sequence).

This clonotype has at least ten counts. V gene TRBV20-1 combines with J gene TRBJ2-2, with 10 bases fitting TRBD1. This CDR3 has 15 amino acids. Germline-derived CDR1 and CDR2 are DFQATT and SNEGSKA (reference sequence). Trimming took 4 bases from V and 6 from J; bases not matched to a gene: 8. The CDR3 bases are TGCAGTGCTAAGACGGGGACAGGGGTAGCCGGGGAGCTGTTTTTT. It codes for CSAKTGTGVAGELFF.